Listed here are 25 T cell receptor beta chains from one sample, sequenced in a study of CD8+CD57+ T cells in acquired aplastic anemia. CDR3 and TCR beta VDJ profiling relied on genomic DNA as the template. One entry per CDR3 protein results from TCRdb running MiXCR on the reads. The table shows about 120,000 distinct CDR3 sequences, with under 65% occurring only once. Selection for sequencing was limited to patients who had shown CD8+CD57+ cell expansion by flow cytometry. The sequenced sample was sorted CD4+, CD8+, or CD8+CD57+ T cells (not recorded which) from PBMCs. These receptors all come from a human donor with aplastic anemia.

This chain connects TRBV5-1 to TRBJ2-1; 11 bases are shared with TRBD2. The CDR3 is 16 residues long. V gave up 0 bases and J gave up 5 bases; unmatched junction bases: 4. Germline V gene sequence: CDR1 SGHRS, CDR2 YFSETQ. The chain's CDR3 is CASSLVKGLADNEQFF. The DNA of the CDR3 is TGCGCCAGCAGCTTGGTAAAGGGACTAGCGGACAATGAGCAGTTCTTC.

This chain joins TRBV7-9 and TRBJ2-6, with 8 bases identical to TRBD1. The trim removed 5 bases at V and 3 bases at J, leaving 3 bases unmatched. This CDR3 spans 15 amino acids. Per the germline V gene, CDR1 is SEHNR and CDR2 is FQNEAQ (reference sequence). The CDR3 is CASSQTGGGANVLTF. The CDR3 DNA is TGTGCCAGCAGCCAAACAGGGGGTGGGGCCAACGTCCTGACTTTC. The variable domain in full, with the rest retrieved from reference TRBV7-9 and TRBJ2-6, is DTGVSQNPRHKITKRGQNVTFRCDPISEHNRLYWYRQTLGQGPEFLTYFQNEAQLEKSRLLSDRFSAERPKGSFSTLEIQRTEQGDSAMYLCASSQTGGGANVLTFGAGSRLTVL.

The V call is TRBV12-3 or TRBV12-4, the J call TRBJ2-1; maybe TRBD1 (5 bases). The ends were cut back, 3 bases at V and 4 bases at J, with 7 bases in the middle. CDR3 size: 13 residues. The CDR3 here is CASSFSGYNEQFF. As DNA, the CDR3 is TGTGCCAGCAGTTTTTCAGGGTACAATGAGCAGTTCTTC.

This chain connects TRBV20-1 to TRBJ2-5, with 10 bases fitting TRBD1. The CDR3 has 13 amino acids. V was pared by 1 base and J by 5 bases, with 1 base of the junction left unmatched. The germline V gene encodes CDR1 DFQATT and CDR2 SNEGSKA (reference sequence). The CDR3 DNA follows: TGCAGTGCTAGAGTGGGACAGGGGGAGACCCAGTACTTC. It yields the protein CSARVGQGETQYF.

DNA of the CDR3: TGTGCCAGCAGCTTACTAGCGGGAGGGCCGGGCGAGCAGTACTTC. Its translation is CASSLLAGGPGEQYF. The chain has TRBV7-3 and TRBJ2-7, with TRBD2 identical over 12 bases. The CDR3 sequence is 15 residues long. CDR1 is SGHTA and CDR2 is FQGTGA in the germline V gene. The junction had 5 bases not matched to a gene; V was cut back by 2 bases and J by 6 bases.

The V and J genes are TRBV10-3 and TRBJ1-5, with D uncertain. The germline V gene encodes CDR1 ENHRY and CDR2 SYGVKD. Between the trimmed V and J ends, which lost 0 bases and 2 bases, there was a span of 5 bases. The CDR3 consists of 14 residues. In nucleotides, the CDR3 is TGTGCCATCAGTGAGTCCGTGGGCAATCAGCCCCAGCATTTT. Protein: CAISESVGNQPQHF.

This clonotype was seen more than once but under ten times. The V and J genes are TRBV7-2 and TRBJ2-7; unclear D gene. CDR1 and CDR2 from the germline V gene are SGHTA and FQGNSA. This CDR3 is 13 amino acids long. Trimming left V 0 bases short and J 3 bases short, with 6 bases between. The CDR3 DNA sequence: TGTGCCAGCAGCTTAGCCTCTAACTACGAGCAGTACTTC. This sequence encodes CASSLASNYEQYF.

CDR3 region: CASSLDIVQGNYGYTF. CDR3 sequence (DNA): TGTGCCAGCAGCTTGGATATTGTACAGGGGAACTATGGCTACACCTTC. V is TRBV5-4 and J is TRBJ1-2; 7 bases are a match to TRBD1. Germline lookup yields CDR1 SGHNT and CDR2 YYREEE (reference sequence). This CDR3 contains 16 residues. Trimming took 0 bases from V and 2 from J; bases not matched to a gene: 7.

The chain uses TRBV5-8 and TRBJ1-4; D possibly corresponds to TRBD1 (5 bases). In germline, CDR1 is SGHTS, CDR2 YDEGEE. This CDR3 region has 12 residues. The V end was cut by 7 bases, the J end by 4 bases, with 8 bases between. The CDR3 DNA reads TGTGCCAGCGGGGGGGTTAATGAAAAACTGTTTTTT. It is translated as CASGGVNEKLFF.

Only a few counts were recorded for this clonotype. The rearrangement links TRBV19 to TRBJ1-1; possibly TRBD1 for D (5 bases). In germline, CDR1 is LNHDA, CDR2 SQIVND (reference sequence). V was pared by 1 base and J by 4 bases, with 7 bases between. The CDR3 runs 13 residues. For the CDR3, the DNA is TGTGCCAGTAGTATAGCGGGGGGCACTGAAGCTTTCTTT. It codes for CASSIAGGTEAFF.

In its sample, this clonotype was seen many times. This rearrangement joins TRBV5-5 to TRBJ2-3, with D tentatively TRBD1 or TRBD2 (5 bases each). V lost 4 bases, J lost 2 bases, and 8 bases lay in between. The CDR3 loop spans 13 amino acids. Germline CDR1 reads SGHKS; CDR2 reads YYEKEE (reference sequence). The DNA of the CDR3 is TGTGCCAGCAGCGGGGACCTCACAGATACGCAGTATTTT. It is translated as CASSGDLTDTQYF.

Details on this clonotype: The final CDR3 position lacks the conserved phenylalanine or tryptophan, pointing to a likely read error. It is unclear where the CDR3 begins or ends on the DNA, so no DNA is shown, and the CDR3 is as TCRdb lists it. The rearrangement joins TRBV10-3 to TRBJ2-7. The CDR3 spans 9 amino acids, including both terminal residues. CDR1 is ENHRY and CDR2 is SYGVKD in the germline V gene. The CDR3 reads CAITDTLNG.

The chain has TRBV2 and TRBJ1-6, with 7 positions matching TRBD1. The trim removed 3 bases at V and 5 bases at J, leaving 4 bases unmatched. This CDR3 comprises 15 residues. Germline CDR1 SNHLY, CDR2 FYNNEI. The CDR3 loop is CASSEVDRDNSPLHF. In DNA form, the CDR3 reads TGTGCCAGCAGTGAGGTTGACAGGGATAATTCACCCCTCCACTTT.

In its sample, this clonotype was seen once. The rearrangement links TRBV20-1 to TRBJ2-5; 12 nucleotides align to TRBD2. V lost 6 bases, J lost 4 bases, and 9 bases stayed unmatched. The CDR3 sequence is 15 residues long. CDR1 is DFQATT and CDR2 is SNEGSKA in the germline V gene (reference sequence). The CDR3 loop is CSAPRLAGGGETQYF. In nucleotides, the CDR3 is TGCAGTGCCCCCAGGCTAGCGGGAGGGGGAGAGACCCAGTACTTC.

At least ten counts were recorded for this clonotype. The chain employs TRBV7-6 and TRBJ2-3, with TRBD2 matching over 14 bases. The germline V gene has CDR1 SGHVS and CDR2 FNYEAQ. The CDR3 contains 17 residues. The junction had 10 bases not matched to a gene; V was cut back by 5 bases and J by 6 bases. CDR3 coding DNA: TGTGCCAGCAGCGGCCGGGGACTAGCGGGAGTCACGGATACGCAGTATTTT. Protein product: CASSGRGLAGVTDTQYF.

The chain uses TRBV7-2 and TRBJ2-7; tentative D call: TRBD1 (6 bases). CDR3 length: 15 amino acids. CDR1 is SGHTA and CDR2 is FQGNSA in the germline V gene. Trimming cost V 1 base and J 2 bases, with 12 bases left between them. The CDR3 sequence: CASSLDRATAYEQYF. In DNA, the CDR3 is TGTGCCAGCAGCTTAGACAGGGCTACCGCCTACGAGCAGTACTTC.

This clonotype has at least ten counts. CDR3 sequence (DNA): TGCAGCGCCGTGGGGATGGGGAACTCCTACGAGCAGTACTTC. It encodes CSAVGMGNSYEQYF. The chain combines TRBV29-1 with TRBJ2-7; no definite D call. CDR3 size: 14 residues. Trimming removed 7 bases at V and 0 bases at J, with 16 bases between. The V gene's germline CDR1 is SQVTM and CDR2 ANQGSEA.

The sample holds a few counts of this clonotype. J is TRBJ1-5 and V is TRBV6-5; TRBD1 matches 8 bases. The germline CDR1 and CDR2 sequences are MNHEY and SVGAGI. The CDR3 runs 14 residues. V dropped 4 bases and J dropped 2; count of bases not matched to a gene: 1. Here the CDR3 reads CASSSGQGNQPQHF. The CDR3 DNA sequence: TGTGCCAGCAGTTCGGGACAGGGCAATCAGCCCCAGCATTTT.

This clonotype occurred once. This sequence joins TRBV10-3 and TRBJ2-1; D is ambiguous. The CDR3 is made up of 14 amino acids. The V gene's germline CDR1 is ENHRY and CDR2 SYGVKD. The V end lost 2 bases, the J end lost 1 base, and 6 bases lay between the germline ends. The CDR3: CAISEGQSYNEQFF. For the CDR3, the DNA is TGTGCCATCAGTGAGGGGCAGTCCTACAATGAGCAGTTCTTC.

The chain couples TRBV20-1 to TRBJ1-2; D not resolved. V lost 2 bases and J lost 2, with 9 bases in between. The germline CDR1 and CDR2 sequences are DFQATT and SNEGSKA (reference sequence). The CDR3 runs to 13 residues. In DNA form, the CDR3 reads TGCAGTGCTAGAAGTGGTGGAAACTATGGCTACACCTTC. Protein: CSARSGGNYGYTF.

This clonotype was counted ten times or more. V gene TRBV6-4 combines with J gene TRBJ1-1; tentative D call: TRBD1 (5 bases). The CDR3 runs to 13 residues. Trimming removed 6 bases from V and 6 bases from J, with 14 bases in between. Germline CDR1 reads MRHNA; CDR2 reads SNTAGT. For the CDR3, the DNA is TGTGCCAGCAGCCACCGGGACGGAGCTGAAGCTTTCTTT. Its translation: CASSHRDGAEAFF.

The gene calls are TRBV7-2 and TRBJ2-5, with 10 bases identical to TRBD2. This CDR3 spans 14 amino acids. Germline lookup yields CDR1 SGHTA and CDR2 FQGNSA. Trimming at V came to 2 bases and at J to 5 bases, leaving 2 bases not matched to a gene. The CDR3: CASSLWGLAETQYF. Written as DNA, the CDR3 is TGTGCCAGCAGCTTATGGGGACTAGCGGAGACCCAGTACTTC.

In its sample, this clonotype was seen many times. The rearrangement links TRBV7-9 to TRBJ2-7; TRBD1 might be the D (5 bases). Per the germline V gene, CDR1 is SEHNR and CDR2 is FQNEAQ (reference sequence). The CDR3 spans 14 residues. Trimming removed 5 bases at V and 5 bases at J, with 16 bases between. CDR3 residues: CASSQSGKLDEQYF. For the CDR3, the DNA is TGTGCCAGCAGCCAATCAGGGAAACTGGACGAGCAGTACTTC.

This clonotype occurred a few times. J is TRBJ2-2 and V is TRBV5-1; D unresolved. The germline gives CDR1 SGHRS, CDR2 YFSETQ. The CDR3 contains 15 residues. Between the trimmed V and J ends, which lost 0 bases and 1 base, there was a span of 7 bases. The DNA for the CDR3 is TGCGCCAGCAGCTTGGATAAAGTGAACACCGGGGAGCTGTTTTTT. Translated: CASSLDKVNTGELFF.

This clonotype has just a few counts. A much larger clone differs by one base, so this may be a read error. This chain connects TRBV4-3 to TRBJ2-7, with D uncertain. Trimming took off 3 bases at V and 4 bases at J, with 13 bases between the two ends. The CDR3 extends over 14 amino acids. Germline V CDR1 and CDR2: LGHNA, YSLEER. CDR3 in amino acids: CASSHGMEGYEQYF. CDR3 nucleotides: TGCGCCAGCAGCCATGGCATGGAAGGGTACGAGCAGTACTTC.